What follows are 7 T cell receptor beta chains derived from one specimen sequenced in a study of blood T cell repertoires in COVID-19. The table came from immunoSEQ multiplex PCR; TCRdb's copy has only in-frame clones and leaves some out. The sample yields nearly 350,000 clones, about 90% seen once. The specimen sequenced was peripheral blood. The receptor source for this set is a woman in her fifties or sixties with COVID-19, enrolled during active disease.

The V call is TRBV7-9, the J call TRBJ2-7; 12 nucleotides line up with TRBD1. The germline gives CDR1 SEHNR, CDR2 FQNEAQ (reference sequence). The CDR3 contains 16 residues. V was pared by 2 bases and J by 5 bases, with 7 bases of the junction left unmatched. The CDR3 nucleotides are TGTGCCAGCAGCTTATTCGCGGGACAGGGGGCCCACGAGCAGTACTTC. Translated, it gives CASSLFAGQGAHEQYF. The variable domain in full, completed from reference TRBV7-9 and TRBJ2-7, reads DTGVSQNPRHKITKRGQNVTFRCDPISEHNRLYWYRQTLGQGPEFLTYFQNEAQLEKSRLLSDRFSAERPKGSFSTLEIQRTEQGDSAMYLCASSLFAGQGAHEQYFGPGTRLTVT.

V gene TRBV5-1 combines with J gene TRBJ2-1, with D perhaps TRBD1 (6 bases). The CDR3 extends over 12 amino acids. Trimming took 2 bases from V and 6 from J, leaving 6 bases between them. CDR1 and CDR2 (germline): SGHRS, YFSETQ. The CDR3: CASSFRGNEQFF. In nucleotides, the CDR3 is TGCGCCAGCAGCTTCAGGGGCAATGAGCAGTTCTTC.

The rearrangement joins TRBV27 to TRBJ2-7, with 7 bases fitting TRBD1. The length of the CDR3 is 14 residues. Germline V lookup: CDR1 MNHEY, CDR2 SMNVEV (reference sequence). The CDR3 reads CVIPRDSKYYEQYF. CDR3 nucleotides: TGTGTCATCCCCCGGGACAGTAAATACTACGAGCAGTACTTC.

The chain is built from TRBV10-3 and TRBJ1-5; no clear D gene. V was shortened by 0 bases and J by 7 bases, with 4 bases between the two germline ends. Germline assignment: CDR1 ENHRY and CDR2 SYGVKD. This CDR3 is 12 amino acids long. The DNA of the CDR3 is TGTGCCATCAGTGAGTCGGGCCAGCCCCAGCATTTT. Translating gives CAISESGQPQHF.

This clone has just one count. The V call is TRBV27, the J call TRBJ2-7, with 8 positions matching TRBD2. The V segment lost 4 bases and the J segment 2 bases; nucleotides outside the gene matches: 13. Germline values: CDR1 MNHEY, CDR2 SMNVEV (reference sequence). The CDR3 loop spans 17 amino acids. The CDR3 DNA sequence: TGTGCCAGCAGTTATAGGCCTGGGAGCGGGAGTCCCTACGAGCAGTACTTC. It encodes CASSYRPGSGSPYEQYF.

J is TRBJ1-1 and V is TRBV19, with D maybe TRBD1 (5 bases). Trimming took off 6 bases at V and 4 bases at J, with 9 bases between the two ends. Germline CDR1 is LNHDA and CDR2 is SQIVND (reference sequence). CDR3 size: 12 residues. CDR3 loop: CASRGGITEAFF. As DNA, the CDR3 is TGTGCCAGTAGGGGGGGTATCACTGAAGCTTTCTTT.

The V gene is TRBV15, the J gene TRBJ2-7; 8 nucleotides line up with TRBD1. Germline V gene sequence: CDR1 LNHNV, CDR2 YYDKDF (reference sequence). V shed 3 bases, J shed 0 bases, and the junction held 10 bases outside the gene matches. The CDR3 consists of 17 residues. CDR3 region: CATSRAGQGYTSYEQYF. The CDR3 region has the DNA TGTGCCACCAGCAGGGCAGGACAGGGCTATACCTCCTACGAGCAGTACTTC.